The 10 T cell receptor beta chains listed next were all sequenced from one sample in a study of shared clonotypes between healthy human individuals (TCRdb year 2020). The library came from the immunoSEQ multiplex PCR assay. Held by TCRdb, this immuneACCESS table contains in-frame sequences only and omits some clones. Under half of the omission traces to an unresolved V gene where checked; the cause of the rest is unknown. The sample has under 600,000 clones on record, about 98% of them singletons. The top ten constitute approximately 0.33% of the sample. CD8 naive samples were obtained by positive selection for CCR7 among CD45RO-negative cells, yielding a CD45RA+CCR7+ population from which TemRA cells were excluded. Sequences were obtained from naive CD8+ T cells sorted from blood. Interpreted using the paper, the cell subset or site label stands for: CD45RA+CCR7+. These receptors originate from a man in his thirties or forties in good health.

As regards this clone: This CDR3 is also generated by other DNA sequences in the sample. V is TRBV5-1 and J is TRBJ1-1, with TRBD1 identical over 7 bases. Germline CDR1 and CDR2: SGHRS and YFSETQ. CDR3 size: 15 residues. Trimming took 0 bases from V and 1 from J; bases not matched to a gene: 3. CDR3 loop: CASSLDPGGNTEAFF. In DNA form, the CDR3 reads TGCGCCAGCAGCTTGGATCCAGGGGGGAACACTGAAGCTTTCTTT.

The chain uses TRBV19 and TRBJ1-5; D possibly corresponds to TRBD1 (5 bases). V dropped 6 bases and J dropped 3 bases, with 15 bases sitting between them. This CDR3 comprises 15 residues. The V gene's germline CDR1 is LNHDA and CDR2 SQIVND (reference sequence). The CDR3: CASRGESRYNQPQHF. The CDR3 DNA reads TGTGCCAGTAGGGGGGAGAGCCGCTACAATCAGCCCCAGCATTTT.

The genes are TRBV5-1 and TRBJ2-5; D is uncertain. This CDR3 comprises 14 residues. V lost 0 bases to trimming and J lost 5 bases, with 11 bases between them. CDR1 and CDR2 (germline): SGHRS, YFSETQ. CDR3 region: CASSLVAGMETQYF. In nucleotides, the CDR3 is TGCGCCAGCAGCTTGGTGGCAGGTATGGAGACCCAGTACTTC.

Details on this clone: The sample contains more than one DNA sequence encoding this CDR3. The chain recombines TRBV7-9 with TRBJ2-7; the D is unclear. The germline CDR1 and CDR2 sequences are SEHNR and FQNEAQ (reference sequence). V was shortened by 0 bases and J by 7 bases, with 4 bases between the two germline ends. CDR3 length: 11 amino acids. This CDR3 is CASSLAGEQYF. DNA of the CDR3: TGTGCCAGCAGCTTAGCGGGGGAGCAGTACTTC.

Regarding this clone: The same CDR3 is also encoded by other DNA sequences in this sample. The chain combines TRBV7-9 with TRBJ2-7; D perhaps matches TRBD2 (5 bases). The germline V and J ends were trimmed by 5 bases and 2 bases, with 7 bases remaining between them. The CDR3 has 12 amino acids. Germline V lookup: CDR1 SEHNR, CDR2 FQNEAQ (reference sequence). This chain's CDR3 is CASSLGAYEQYF. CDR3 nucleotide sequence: TGTGCCAGCAGCCTCGGGGCCTACGAGCAGTACTTC.

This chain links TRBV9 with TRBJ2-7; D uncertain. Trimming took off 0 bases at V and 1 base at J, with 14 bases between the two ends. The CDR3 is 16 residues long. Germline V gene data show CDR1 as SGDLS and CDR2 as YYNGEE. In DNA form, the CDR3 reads TGTGCCAGCAGCGTAGATCCCACGCAGGCGTCCTACGAGCAGTACTTC. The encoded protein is CASSVDPTQASYEQYF.

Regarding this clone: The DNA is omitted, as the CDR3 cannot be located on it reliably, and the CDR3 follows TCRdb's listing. CDR3 sequence reads: CASSPPGGFGSGTF. The chain is built from TRBV28 and TRBJ1-2. Germline V CDR1 and CDR2: MDHEN, SYDVKM. The CDR3 contains 14 residues when both ends are counted.

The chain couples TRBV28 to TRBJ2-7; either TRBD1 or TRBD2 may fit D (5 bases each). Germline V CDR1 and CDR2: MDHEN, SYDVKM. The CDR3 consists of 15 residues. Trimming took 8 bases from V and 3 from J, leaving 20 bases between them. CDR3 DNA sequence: TGTGCCAGCGGGGGATGGGATAGAGCGAACTACGAGCAGTACTTC. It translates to CASGGWDRANYEQYF.

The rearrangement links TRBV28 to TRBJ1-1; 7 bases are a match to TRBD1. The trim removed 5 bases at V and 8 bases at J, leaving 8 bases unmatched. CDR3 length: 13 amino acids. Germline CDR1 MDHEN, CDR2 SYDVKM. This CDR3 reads CASSVATGVEAFF. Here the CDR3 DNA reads TGTGCCAGCAGTGTGGCTACAGGGGTCGAAGCTTTCTTT.

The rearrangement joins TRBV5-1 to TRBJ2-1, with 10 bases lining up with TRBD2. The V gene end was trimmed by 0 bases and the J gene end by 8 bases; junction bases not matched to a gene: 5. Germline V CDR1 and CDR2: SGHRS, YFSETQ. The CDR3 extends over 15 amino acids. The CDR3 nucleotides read TGCGCCAGCAGCTTGGAGCTAGCGGGAGACTATGAGCAGTTCTTC. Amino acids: CASSLELAGDYEQFF.